The T cell receptor (beta chain) described here comes from a study of cytomegalovirus exposure and HLA in healthy donors. Study at large: About 80 million unique TCRs from HLA-typed donors were held in an early data release.

CDR3 length equals 11 residues. Germline loops: CDR1 SQVTM, CDR2 ANQGSEA. Trimming took off 3 bases at V and 1 base at J, with 3 bases between the two ends. This clone appeared a few times. Its antigen is still unknown. The study's findings and limits: HLA alleles showed associations with some 15,000 TCR beta sequences in a later analysis, at a 0.05 false discovery rate.

PCR primers comprised 60 Vbeta and 13 Jbeta primers. Clones were read by immunoSEQ multiplex PCR, and TCRdb kept only the in-frame ones, dropping some. Among 90,000 to 140,000 clones, about 12% were seen once, and the ten largest hold approximately 16%. The sequenced sample consisted of PBMCs. The chain joins TRBV29-1 to TRBJ1-1; D not resolved. The sequence was obtained from a man aged 35-49 years in good health and CMV-seropositive. For the CDR3, the DNA is TGCAGCGTTGACCAGAACACTGAAGCTTTCTTT. Encoded protein: CSVDQNTEAFF.